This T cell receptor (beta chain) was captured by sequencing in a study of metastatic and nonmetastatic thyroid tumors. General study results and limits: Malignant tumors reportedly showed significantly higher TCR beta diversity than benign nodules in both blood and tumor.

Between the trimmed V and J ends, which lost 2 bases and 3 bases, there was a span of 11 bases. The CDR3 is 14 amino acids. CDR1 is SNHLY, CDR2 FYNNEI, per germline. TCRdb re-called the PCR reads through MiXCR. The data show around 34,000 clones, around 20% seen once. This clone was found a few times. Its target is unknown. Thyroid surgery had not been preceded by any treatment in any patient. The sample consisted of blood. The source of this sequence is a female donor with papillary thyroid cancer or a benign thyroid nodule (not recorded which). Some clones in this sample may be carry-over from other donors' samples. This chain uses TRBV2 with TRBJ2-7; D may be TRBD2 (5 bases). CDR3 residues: CASSEFRGYYEQYF. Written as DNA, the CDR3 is TGTGCCAGCAGTGAATTCCGGGGATACTACGAGCAGTACTTC.